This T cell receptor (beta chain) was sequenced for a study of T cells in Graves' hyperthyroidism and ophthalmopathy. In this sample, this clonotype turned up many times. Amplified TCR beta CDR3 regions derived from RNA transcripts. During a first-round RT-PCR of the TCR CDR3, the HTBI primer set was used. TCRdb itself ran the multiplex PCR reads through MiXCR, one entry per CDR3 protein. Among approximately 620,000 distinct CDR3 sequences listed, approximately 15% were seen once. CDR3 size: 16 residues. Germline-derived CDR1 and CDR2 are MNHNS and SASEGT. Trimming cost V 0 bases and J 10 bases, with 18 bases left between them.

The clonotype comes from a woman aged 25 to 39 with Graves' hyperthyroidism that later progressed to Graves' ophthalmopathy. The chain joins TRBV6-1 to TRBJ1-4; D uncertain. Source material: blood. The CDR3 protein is CASSEALTDNVGKLFF. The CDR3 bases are TGTGCCAGCAGTGAAGCGCTGACGGATAACGTCGGAAAACTGTTTTTT.